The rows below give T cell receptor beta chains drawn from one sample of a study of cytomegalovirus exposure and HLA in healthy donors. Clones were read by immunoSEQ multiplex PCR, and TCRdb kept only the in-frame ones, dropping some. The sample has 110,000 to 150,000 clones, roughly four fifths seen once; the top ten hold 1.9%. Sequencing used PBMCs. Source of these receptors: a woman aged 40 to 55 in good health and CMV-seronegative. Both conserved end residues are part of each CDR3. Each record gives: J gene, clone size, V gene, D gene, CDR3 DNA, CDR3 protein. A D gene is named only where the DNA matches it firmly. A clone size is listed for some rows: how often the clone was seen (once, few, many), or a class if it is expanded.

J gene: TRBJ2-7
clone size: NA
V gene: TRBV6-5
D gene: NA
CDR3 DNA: TGTGCCAGCAGTACCCGGGACAAGACCTACGAGCAGTACTTC
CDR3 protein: CASSTRDKTYEQYF

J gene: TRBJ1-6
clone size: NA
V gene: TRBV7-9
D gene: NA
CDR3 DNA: TGTGCCAGCGGCTTAGATATTACAGGGTCACCCCTCCACTTT
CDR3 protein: CASGLDITGSPLHF

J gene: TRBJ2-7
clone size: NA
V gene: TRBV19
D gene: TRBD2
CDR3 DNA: TGTGCCAGTAGTATGGGGAGACTAGCGGGATTTCCATACGAGCAGTACTTC
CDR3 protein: CASSMGRLAGFPYEQYF

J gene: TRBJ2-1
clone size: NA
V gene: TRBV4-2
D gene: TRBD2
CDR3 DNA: TGTGCCAGCAGCCAAGCAATAGCGGGAGGCCTCTCCTACAATGAGCAGTTCTTC
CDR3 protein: CASSQAIAGGLSYNEQFF

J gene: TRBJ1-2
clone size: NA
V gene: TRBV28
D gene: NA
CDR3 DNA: TGTGCCAGCCGTGCGACAGGCTACTATGGCTACACCTTC
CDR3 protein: CASRATGYYGYTF

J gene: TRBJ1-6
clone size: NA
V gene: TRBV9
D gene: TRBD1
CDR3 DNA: TGTGCCAGCAGCGTCGAGGACAGGGCGTTTAATTCACCCCTCCACTTT
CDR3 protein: CASSVEDRAFNSPLHF

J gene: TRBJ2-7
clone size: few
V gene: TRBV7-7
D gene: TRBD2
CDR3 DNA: TGTGCCAGCAGCTGGGGCCAAAGCGGGAGGGTCCCCTACGAGCAGTACTTC
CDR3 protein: CASSWGQSGRVPYEQYF

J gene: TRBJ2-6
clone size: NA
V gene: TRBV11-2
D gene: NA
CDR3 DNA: TGTGCCAGCAGCTCAAGAACATCTGGGGCCAACGTCCTGACTTTC
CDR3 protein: CASSSRTSGANVLTF

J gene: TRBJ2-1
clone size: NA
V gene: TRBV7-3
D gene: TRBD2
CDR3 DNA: TGTGCCAGCAGCTGGGCTAGCGGTTACAATGAGCAGTTCTTC
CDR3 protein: CASSWASGYNEQFF

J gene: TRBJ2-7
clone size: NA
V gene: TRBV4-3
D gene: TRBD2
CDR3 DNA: TGCGCCAGCAGCCAAGATTGGGGGGGACCTTCCTACGAGCAGTACTTC
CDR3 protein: CASSQDWGGPSYEQYF

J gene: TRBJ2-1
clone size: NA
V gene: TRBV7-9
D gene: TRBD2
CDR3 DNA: TGTGCCAGCAGCGACGGTACTAGCGGGAGGGCTAACAATGAGCAGTTCTTC
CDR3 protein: CASSDGTSGRANNEQFF

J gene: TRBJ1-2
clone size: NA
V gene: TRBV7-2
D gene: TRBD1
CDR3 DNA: TGTGCCAGCAGAAAGACAGGGGGCCAGAACTATGGCTACACCTTC
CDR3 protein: CASRKTGGQNYGYTF

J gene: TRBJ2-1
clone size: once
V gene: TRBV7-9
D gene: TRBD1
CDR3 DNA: TGTGCCAGCAGCTTGCGGACAGGGCGTGAGCAGTTCTTC
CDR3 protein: CASSLRTGREQFF

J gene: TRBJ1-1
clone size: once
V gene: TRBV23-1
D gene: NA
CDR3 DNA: TGCGCCAGCAGTCAATGCACAGACACTGAAGCTTTCTTT
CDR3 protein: CASSQCTDTEAFF

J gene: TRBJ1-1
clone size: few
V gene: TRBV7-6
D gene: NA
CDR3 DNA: TGTGCCAGCAGCTCGACAAACTCGAACACTGAAGCTTTCTTT
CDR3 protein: CASSSTNSNTEAFF

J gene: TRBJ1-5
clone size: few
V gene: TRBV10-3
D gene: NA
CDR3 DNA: TGTGCCATCAGTGAGTCAGTACAACGGGATCAGCCCCAGCATTTT
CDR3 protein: CAISESVQRDQPQHF

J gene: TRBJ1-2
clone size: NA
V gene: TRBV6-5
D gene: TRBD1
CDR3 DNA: TGTGCCAGCAGGGCGGACAGGGGGCTAGGCTACACCTTC
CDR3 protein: CASRADRGLGYTF

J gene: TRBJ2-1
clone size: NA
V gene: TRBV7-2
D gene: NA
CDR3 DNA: TGTGCCAGCAGCTTCAGGGTTTCCTACAATGAGCAGTTCTTC
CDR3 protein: CASSFRVSYNEQFF

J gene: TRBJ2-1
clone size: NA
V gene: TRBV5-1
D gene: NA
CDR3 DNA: TGCGCCAGCAGCGAACCCGAGCCCCTGCGGCAGTTCTTC
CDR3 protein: CASSEPEPLRQFF

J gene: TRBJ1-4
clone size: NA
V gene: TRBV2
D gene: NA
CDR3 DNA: TGTGCCAGCAGTAACAGGGAGGGTGTTGAAAAACTGTTTTTT
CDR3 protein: CASSNREGVEKLFF

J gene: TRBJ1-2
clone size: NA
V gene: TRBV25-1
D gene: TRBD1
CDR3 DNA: TGTGCCAGCAGTGTAGACAGGGACTATGGCTACACCTTC
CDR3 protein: CASSVDRDYGYTF

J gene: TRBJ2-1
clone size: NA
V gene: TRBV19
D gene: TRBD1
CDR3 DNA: TGTGCCAGTACCTTGGGACAGTTTTTGTACAATGAGCAGTTCTTC
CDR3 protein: CASTLGQFLYNEQFF

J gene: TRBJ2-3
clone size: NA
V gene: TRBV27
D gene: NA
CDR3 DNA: TGTGCCAGCAGTTTTTGGCAGGGCACAGATACGCAGTATTTT
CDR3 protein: CASSFWQGTDTQYF

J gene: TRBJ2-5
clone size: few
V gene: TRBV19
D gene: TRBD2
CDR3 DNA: TGTGCCAGTAGGGGAGCGGCGGGGGGCGCGGAGACCCAGTACTTC
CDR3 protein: CASRGAAGGAETQYF

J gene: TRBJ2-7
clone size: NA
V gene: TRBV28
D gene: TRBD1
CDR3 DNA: TGTGCCAGCAGCGGGACAGGGGTCTCCTACGAGCAGTACTTC
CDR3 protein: CASSGTGVSYEQYF

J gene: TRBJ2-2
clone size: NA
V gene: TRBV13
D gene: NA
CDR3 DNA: TGTGCCAGCAGCCAGAGGGTAGGGGAGCTGTTTTTT
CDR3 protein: CASSQRVGELFF

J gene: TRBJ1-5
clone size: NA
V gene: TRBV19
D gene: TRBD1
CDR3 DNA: TGTACTGAATGGGCCGGGACAGGGAGCGCCGGCAATCAGCCCCAGCATTTT
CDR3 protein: CTEWAGTGSAGNQPQHF

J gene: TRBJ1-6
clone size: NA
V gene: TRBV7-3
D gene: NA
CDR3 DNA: TGTGCCAGCAGTGCGGCACCTAATTCACCCCTCCACTTT
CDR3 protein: CASSAAPNSPLHF

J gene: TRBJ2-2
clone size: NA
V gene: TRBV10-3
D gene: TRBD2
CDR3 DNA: TGTGCCATCAGTGAACTAGCGGGAGGCCCGGAGCTGTTTTTT
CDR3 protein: CAISELAGGPELFF

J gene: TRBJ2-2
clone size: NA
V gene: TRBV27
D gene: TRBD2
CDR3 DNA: TGTGCCAGCAGTTTTGACGGTGGGACTAGCGGGACCGGGGAGCTGTTTTTT
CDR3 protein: CASSFDGGTSGTGELFF

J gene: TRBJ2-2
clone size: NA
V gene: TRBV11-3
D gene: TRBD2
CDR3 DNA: TGTGCCAGCAGCTCCGGGGGGAAGACCGGGGAGCTGTTTTTT
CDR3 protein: CASSSGGKTGELFF

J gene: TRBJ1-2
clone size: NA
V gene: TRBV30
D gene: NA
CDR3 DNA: TGTGCCTGGAGGGGCAGCGGCTATGGCTACACCTTC
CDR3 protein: CAWRGSGYGYTF

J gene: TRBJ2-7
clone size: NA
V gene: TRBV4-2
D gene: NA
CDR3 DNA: TGTGCCAGCAGCCCCGGGATTAGCCTCTACGAGCAGTACTTC
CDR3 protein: CASSPGISLYEQYF